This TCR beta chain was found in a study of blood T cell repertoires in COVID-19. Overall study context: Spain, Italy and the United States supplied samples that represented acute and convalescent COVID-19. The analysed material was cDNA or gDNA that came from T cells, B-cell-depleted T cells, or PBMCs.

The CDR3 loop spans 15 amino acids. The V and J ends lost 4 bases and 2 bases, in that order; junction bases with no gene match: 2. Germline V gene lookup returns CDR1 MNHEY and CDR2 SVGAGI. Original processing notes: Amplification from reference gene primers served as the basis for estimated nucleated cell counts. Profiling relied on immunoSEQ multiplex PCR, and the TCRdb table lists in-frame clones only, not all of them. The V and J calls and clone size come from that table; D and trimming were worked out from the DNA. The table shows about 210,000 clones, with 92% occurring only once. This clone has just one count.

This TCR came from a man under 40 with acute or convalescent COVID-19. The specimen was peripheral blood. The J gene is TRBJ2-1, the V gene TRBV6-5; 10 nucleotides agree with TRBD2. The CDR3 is CASSSSGSPYNEQFF. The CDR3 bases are TGTGCCAGCAGTTCTAGCGGGAGTCCCTACAATGAGCAGTTCTTC.